This paragraph reports one TCR beta chain. Data came from immunoSEQ multiplex PCR; TCRdb stores just in-frame clones and leaves some out. The sample includes about 40,000 clones, 91% of them seen just once. This sample was taken from a study of blood T cell repertoires in COVID-19. Whole-study context: Acute-phase and convalescent COVID-19 samples originated in the United States, Italy and Spain. T cells, B-cell-depleted T cells, or PBMCs supplied cDNA or gDNA.

The germline gives CDR1 MNHEY, CDR2 SVGAGI. Trimming took off 2 bases at V and 3 bases at J, with 10 bases between the two ends. The CDR3 spans 14 residues. The sequence was collected from a woman in her 30s in a cohort sampled during active COVID-19. The specimen was peripheral blood. This sequence joins TRBV6-5 and TRBJ1-2, with a possible D match to TRBD1 (6 bases). The CDR3 sequence is CASSYVYRDYGYTF. In DNA form, the CDR3 reads TGTGCCAGCAGTTACGTCTACAGGGACTATGGCTACACCTTC.